This record covers a single TCR beta chain. Antigen specificity is unknown. The V gene's germline CDR1 is SGHVS and CDR2 FQNEAQ. The length of the CDR3 is 16 residues. V lost 4 bases to trimming and J lost 14 bases, with 28 bases between them. This entry is derived from a study of blood T cells in healthy people across ages. Whole-study findings and limits: Unsorted PBMC input precluded a conclusive naive versus antigen-experienced comparison. A strong correlation was found between TCR beta diversity and the percentage of naive T cells.

Isolated per sample were at least 7 million PBMCs. A J-beta primer mix and a sample-barcoded 5' primer were used in a second PCR of roughly 6 to 11 cycles. Each cDNA molecule was tagged by a template-switch adaptor that had 12 random nucleotides. TCRdb re-derived calls from the 5' RACE reads in MiXCR, one entry per CDR3 protein. The sample has 700,000 to 900,000 distinct CDR3 sequences; about 53% are singletons. The chain is built from TRBV7-8 and TRBJ2-3; possibly TRBD1 for D (6 bases). The clonotype originates from a man at least 80 years old in good health. Sequencing was performed on blood. The CDR3, as DNA: TGTGCCAGCAGCTCACGCAGGGGCCGAGCGGACAGATACGCGTATTTT. Translation gives CASSSRRGRADRYAYF.